A single sample gave rise to the 23 T cell receptor beta chains below, sequenced in a study of beta chain features in type 1 diabetes. All of the isolated RNA was reverse transcribed, so expressed TCRB transcripts were sequenced. Assay used: immunoSEQ multiplex PCR; TCRdb lists only in-frame clones, some missing. The sample consists of some 100,000 clones, about two fifths of them appearing once. The sequencing sample was made of stem cell memory CD4+ T cells from blood. The receptors were gathered from a woman aged 18-35 years in good health.

In DNA, the CDR3 is TGTGCCAGCAGCTCCCCAGACAGGGGCGAGTTAAATGGCTACACCTTC. Encoded protein: CASSSPDRGELNGYTF. The chain recombines TRBV7-9 with TRBJ1-2, with TRBD1 matching over 8 bases. CDR3 length equals 16 residues. The V and J ends lost 4 bases and 6 bases, in that order; junction bases with no gene match: 13. The germline gives CDR1 SEHNR, CDR2 FQNEAQ (reference sequence).

This chain links TRBV30 with TRBJ2-2; D gene ambiguous. V was trimmed by 0 bases and J by 6 bases, leaving 14 bases between them. CDR3 length equals 15 residues. Germline lookup yields CDR1 GTSNPN and CDR2 SVGIG (reference sequence). In nucleotides, the CDR3 is TGTGCCTGGAGTGTACTTGGAGCACCCCCCGGGGAGCTGTTTTTT. This codes for CAWSVLGAPPGELFF.

This clone was observed once. The chain employs TRBV6-1 and TRBJ1-2; 10 bases match TRBD1. The CDR3 contains 14 residues. Germline assignment: CDR1 MNHNS and CDR2 SASEGT. V gave up 6 bases and J gave up 5 bases; unmatched junction bases: 6. CDR3 coding DNA: TGTGCCAGCAGCCGAGGACAGGGGGGGTATGGCTACACCTTC. Its protein product is CASSRGQGGYGYTF.

CDR3 nucleotide sequence: TGTGCCAGCAGCGTAGCTAAGGGCGGCGGGCCTAGCACAGATACGCAGTATTTT. Amino acid sequence: CASSVAKGGGPSTDTQYF. The V call is TRBV9, the J call TRBJ2-3, with D possibly TRBD2 on 5 matching bases. This CDR3 is built from 18 residues. The V end was cut by 0 bases, the J end by 0 bases, with 17 bases between. CDR1 and CDR2 (germline): SGDLS, YYNGEE.

CDR3 region: CASSLEIHSEQFF. In nucleotides, the CDR3 is TGTGCCAGCAGCTTAGAAATTCACTCTGAGCAGTTCTTC. This sequence joins TRBV7-9 and TRBJ2-1; D remains ambiguous. Trimming removed 1 base at V and 9 bases at J, with 10 bases between. In germline, CDR1 is SEHNR, CDR2 FQNEAQ (reference sequence). CDR3 length equals 13 residues.

The rearrangement uses TRBV9 and TRBJ1-2, with 7 bases that match TRBD1. Germline CDR1 reads SGDLS; CDR2 reads YYNGEE. After removal of 2 bases from V and 5 bases from J, the junction contained 9 bases not matched to a gene. This CDR3 is 15 amino acids long. CDR3 sequence reads: CASSVAQTGSYGYTF. DNA for the CDR3: TGTGCCAGCAGCGTTGCCCAGACAGGGTCATATGGCTACACCTTC.

The chain carries TRBV7-8 and TRBJ2-5; D is perhaps TRBD2 (5 bases). The germline V and J ends were trimmed by 5 bases and 2 bases, with 18 bases remaining between them. The length of the CDR3 is 16 residues. The V gene's germline CDR1 is SGHVS and CDR2 FQNEAQ. CDR3 sequence reads: CASSTRRGQRQETQYF. The CDR3 DNA sequence: TGTGCCAGCAGCACCCGTCGGGGTCAACGACAAGAGACCCAGTACTTC.

The rearrangement links TRBV7-9 to TRBJ2-5; tentatively, D is TRBD1 (6 bases). The J call is in doubt because the DNA end fits TRBJ2-7 better. The CDR3 has 18 residues. The germline gives CDR1 SEHNR, CDR2 FQNEAQ (reference sequence). The CDR3, as DNA: TGTGCCAGCAGCTTAGGGGCCTCCGGGACACCAGGTTCCTACGAGCAGTACTTC. Translation gives CASSLGASGTPGSYEQYF.

V usage is TRBV7-3 and J usage is TRBJ2-2, with a weak D call TRBD1 (5 bases). V gave up 1 base and J gave up 1 base, with 22 bases separating them. This CDR3 contains 20 residues. CDR1 is SGHTA and CDR2 is FQGTGA in the germline V gene. The CDR3 loop reads CASSLKLQGSSSLNTGELFF. CDR3 nucleotide sequence: TGTGCCAGCAGCTTAAAGCTCCAGGGCTCTTCAAGCTTGAACACCGGGGAGCTGTTTTTT.

The chain recombines TRBV7-9 with TRBJ1-5; tentatively, D is TRBD1 (5 bases). The ends were cut back, 5 bases at V and 3 bases at J, with 11 bases in the middle. This CDR3 region has 14 residues. The germline V gene encodes CDR1 SEHNR and CDR2 FQNEAQ (reference sequence). DNA for the CDR3: TGTGCCAGCAGCCCCACAGGAAACAATCAGCCCCAGCATTTT. Translation gives CASSPTGNNQPQHF.

The gene calls are TRBV14 and TRBJ2-5; no reliable D call. The J call may be incorrect, as the DNA end agrees better with TRBJ2-7. Germline V gives CDR1 SGHDN, CDR2 FVKESK. This CDR3 has 13 residues. CDR3: CASSQDYRYEQYF. In DNA, the CDR3 is TGTGCCAGCAGCCAAGATTACCGCTACGAGCAGTACTTC.

This clone was seen a few times. CDR3 sequence reads: CASSLSAGGYEQYF. CDR3 coding DNA: TGCGCCAGCAGCTTGAGTGCAGGGGGCTACGAGCAGTACTTC. This chain uses TRBV5-1 with TRBJ2-7; 7 positions match TRBD1. This CDR3 region has 14 residues. CDR1 is SGHRS and CDR2 is YFSETQ in the germline V gene. The ends lost 1 base at V and 3 bases at J; junction bases unmatched: 4.

This clone was recorded only once. The CDR3 ends on some other residue instead of the conserved phenylalanine or tryptophan, so this is likely a read error. The chain uses TRBV7-9 and TRBJ1-2, with D hard to call. There are 15 residues in the CDR3. V lost 0 bases to trimming and J lost 5 bases, with 13 bases between them. Germline assignment: CDR1 SEHNR and CDR2 FQNEAQ (reference sequence). The CDR3 nucleotides read TGTGCCAGCAGCTTAGCGACGGGGTCGCGGTATGGCTACACCCTC. It is translated as CASSLATGSRYGYTL.

The V and J genes are TRBV25-1 and TRBJ2-7; the match to TRBD2 covers 8 bases. Looked up from germline, CDR1 is MGHDK and CDR2 is SYGVNS. There are 15 residues in the CDR3. V lost 1 base and J lost 4; bases outside the gene matches: 6. The CDR3 is CASSEFKLAEYEQYF. The CDR3 region has the DNA TGTGCCAGCAGTGAATTTAAACTAGCGGAATACGAGCAGTACTTC.

As DNA, the CDR3 is TGTGCCACCCAAAGCGGGAGCAGGGCCAAAAACATTCAGTACTTC. Its translation: CATQSGSRAKNIQYF. The rearrangement uses TRBV28 and TRBJ2-4, with 8 bases that match TRBD2. The length of the CDR3 is 15 residues. V trimming: 10 bases; J trimming: 1 base; junction bases outside the gene matches: 9. CDR1 and CDR2 from the germline V gene are MDHEN and SYDVKM.

The V call is TRBV11-2, the J call TRBJ2-2, with a possible D match to TRBD2 (6 bases). V was clipped by 4 bases and J by 1 base, with 10 bases between them. This CDR3 has 15 amino acids. The V gene's germline CDR1 is SGHAT and CDR2 FQNNGV. CDR3 bases: TGTGCCAGCAGCTGGGACTGGCGGAACACCGGGGAGCTGTTTTTT. Translated, it gives CASSWDWRNTGELFF.

This clone was counted a few times. J is TRBJ2-5 and V is TRBV7-8; 8 nucleotides line up with TRBD2. J lost 4 bases, V lost 7 bases, and 8 bases had no gene match. This CDR3 is built from 14 residues. CDR1 and CDR2 from the germline V gene are SGHVS and FQNEAQ. CDR3: CASTLSGSSETQYF. In nucleotides, the CDR3 is TGTGCCAGCACCTTGAGCGGGAGTTCAGAGACCCAGTACTTC.

This sequence joins TRBV11-2 and TRBJ2-7, with unresolved D. V was cut by 3 bases and J by 0 bases, with 9 bases left in between. The CDR3 consists of 14 residues. CDR1 is SGHAT and CDR2 is FQNNGV in the germline V gene. The CDR3: CASSLEFSSYEQYF. DNA of the CDR3: TGTGCCAGCAGCTTGGAGTTTTCCTCCTACGAGCAGTACTTC.

This chain uses TRBV29-1 with TRBJ2-1; D might be TRBD2 (5 bases). Germline CDR1 SQVTM, CDR2 ANQGSEA. The CDR3 loop spans 12 amino acids. Trimming took 4 bases from V and 10 from J, leaving 14 bases between them. Here the CDR3 DNA reads TGCAGCGTTGGGACTTCCAGATTCGAGCAGTTCTTC. Amino acid sequence: CSVGTSRFEQFF.

The chain links TRBV7-8 to TRBJ1-3; D is unresolved. V lost 0 bases and J lost 0, with 9 bases in between. The CDR3 totals 16 residues. The germline gives CDR1 SGHVS, CDR2 FQNEAQ. This CDR3 is CASSLASGSSGNTIYF. The CDR3, as DNA: TGTGCCAGCAGCTTAGCTTCGGGTAGCTCTGGAAACACCATATATTTT.

This clone has just a few counts. This chain connects TRBV9 to TRBJ2-1; D not certain. Trimming left V 3 bases short and J 4 bases short, with 8 bases between. The germline V gene encodes CDR1 SGDLS and CDR2 YYNGEE. CDR3 length: 13 residues. DNA for the CDR3: TGTGCCAGCAGCGCCCGGGTTTACAATGAGCAGTTCTTC. Translation gives CASSARVYNEQFF.

The chain couples TRBV9 to TRBJ2-1; 10 nucleotides agree with TRBD1. Germline V gene lookup returns CDR1 SGDLS and CDR2 YYNGEE. The V gene end was trimmed by 1 base and the J gene end by 15 bases; junction bases not matched to a gene: 16. The CDR3 consists of 16 residues. This chain's CDR3 is CASSVRNWDRGTERFF. CDR3 DNA sequence: TGTGCCAGCAGCGTAAGAAACTGGGACAGGGGCACGGAACGGTTCTTC.

V gene TRBV19 combines with J gene TRBJ2-7; a possible D gene is TRBD1 (5 bases). The CDR3 has 15 amino acids. CDR1 and CDR2 (germline): LNHDA, SQIVND (reference sequence). Between the trimmed V and J ends, which lost 6 bases and 0 bases, there was a span of 15 bases. The CDR3 loop reads CASSWGRQSSYEQYF. Written as DNA, the CDR3 is TGTGCCAGTAGCTGGGGCCGTCAGAGCTCCTACGAGCAGTACTTC.